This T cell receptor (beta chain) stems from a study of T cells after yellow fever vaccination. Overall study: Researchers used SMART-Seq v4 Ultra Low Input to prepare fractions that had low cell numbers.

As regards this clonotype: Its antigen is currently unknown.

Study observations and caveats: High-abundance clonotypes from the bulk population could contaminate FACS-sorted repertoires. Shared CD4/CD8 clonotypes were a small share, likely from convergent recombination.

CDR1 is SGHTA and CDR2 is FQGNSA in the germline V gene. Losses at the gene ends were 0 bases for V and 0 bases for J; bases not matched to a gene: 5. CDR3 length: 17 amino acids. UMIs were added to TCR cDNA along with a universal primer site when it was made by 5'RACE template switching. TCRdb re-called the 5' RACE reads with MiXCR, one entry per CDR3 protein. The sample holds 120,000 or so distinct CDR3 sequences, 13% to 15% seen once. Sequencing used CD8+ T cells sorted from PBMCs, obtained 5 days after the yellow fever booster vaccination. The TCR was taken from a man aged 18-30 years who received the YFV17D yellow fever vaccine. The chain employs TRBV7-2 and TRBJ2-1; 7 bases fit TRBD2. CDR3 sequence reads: CASSLAASGVSYNEQFF. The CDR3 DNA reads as TGTGCCAGCAGCTTAGCGGCTAGCGGTGTCTCCTACAATGAGCAGTTCTTC.